The 25 T cell receptor beta chains below come from one sample, sequenced in a study of regulatory T cells in long-lasting Graves disease. Time point reported: newly diagnosed GD, antithyroid drugs for less than 3 months. Making the TCR library involved RNA that had been extracted from PBMCs. Arm-PCR of CDR3 regions with iRepertoire HTBI primers generated TCR beta libraries. TCRdb re-analysed the multiplex PCR reads in MiXCR, keeping a single row per CDR3 protein. The table lists 350,000 to 550,000 distinct CDR3 sequences, 16% of them singletons. This sample also appeared in a second study, on T cells in Graves' hyperthyroidism and ophthalmopathy.

This specimen was peripheral blood mononuclear cells (PBMCs), taken at new diagnosis, from a patient treated with antithyroid drugs. These receptor sequences come from a woman between 18 and 29 years old with Graves disease.

This clonotype has more than one count but fewer than ten. At one of its ends the junction is not consistent with the germline gene, which may arise from a read error. This sequence joins TRBV20-1 and TRBJ1-5, with 8 bases that match TRBD1. This CDR3 has 11 amino acids. The germline gives CDR1 DFQATT, CDR2 SNEGSKA (reference sequence). CDR3 residues: CSARSDRAAVF. CDR3 in DNA: TGCAGTGCTCGTTCGGACAGGGCAGCGGTATTT.

This clonotype has at least ten counts. V usage is TRBV27 and J usage is TRBJ1-1; D gene ambiguous. Trimming pared 1 base from V and 3 bases from J, leaving 6 bases between. The CDR3 loop spans 13 amino acids. Germline V gene sequence: CDR1 MNHEY, CDR2 SMNVEV (reference sequence). CDR3 sequence: CASSLLKYTEAFF. The DNA of the CDR3 is TGTGCCAGCAGTTTATTAAAGTACACTGAAGCTTTCTTT.

This clonotype was observed many times. The chain joins TRBV20-1 to TRBJ2-1; 12 bases are shared with TRBD2. The V segment lost 3 bases and the J segment 8 bases; nucleotides outside the gene matches: 8. Germline V lookup: CDR1 DFQATT, CDR2 SNEGSKA (reference sequence). This CDR3 has 15 residues. The CDR3 DNA is TGCAGTGCTAGTTCTAGCGGGAGGGCCATTGATGAGCAGTTCTTC. Protein product: CSASSSGRAIDEQFF.

In its sample, this clonotype was seen a few times. V gene TRBV7-6 combines with J gene TRBJ1-2; D unresolved. The V and J ends lost 5 bases and 6 bases respectively, with 13 bases between them. Germline lookup yields CDR1 SGHVS and CDR2 FNYEAQ. CDR3 size: 13 residues. The DNA for the CDR3 is TGTGCCAGCAGCCCAGGATTTATGGATGGCTACACCTTC. Encoded protein: CASSPGFMDGYTF.

Only a few counts were recorded for this clonotype. V usage is TRBV19 and J usage is TRBJ2-2; D gene ambiguous. The CDR3 contains 13 residues. Germline V gives CDR1 LNHDA, CDR2 SQIVND (reference sequence). V gave up 11 bases and J gave up 2 bases, with 12 bases separating them. DNA for the CDR3: TGTGCCGGGAAAAGAGATAACACCGGGGAGCTGTTTTTT. This encodes CAGKRDNTGELFF.

This clonotype was picked up a small number of times. The CDR3 sequence is CASSPLAHRGTDTQYF. As DNA, the CDR3 is TGTGCCAGCAGCCCGCTAGCTCATCGGGGGACAGATACGCAGTATTTT. The J gene is TRBJ2-3, the V gene TRBV7-9; tentative D call: TRBD2 (6 bases). V shed 5 bases and J shed 3 bases, with 18 bases lying between them. Germline-derived CDR1 and CDR2 are SEHNR and FQNEAQ (reference sequence). The CDR3 spans 16 residues.

V is TRBV27 and J is TRBJ2-7; 9 nucleotides agree with TRBD2. V dropped 5 bases and J dropped 2; count of bases not matched to a gene: 7. The CDR3 has 15 amino acids. CDR1 and CDR2 from the germline V gene are MNHEY and SMNVEV (reference sequence). CDR3 coding DNA: TGTGCCAGCAGTCCCAGACTAGCGGCGGCCTACGAGCAGTACTTC. Translation: CASSPRLAAAYEQYF.

The CDR3 DNA reads TGTGCCAGTAGTACCCCGAAGGGGTGGGTCACTGAAGCTTTCTTT. As protein: CASSTPKGWVTEAFF. V usage is TRBV19 and J usage is TRBJ1-1, with a possible D match to TRBD1 (5 bases). V lost 4 bases and J 4 bases, leaving 16 bases between the germline ends. CDR1 is LNHDA and CDR2 is SQIVND in the germline V gene (reference sequence). The CDR3 contains 15 residues.

As concerns this clonotype: A clone one base away is much larger, so this may be a read error. This chain links TRBV13 with TRBJ2-5; 8 nucleotides line up with TRBD2. The CDR3 totals 12 residues. Germline V gene lookup returns CDR1 PRHDT and CDR2 FYEKMQ (reference sequence). After removal of 6 bases from V and 4 bases from J, the junction contained 1 base not matched to a gene. This chain's CDR3 is CASRREGETQYF. CDR3 DNA: TGTGCCAGCAGACGGGAGGGAGAGACCCAGTACTTC.

In this sample, this clonotype turned up many times. The chain joins TRBV29-1 to TRBJ2-1; D is possibly TRBD2 (6 bases). Germline loops: CDR1 SQVTM, CDR2 ANQGSEA. CDR3 length: 15 residues. V lost 5 bases to trimming and J lost 5 bases, with 19 bases between them. The CDR3 loop reads CSVPGGSGLNNEQFF. In DNA, the CDR3 is TGCAGCGTTCCTGGGGGTAGCGGACTAAACAATGAGCAGTTCTTC.

This clonotype came up many times. The chain links TRBV6-5 to TRBJ1-2; 9 bases are shared with TRBD1. The germline CDR1 and CDR2 sequences are MNHEY and SVGAGI. V lost 2 bases to trimming and J lost 0 bases; unmatched junction nucleotides: 7. The CDR3 runs 17 residues. The CDR3 sequence: CASSYTLQGAPNYGYTF. The CDR3 coding sequence is TGTGCCAGCAGTTACACCCTACAGGGGGCCCCTAACTATGGCTACACCTTC.

This clonotype has just a few counts. The chain has TRBV19 and TRBJ2-3, with D perhaps TRBD1 (6 bases). The CDR3 loop spans 15 amino acids. The V and J ends lost 4 bases and 0 bases respectively, with 11 bases between them. CDR1 LNHDA and CDR2 SQIVND come from the germline V gene (reference sequence). The CDR3 DNA reads TGTGCCAGTAGTACCGGGACACTGAGCACAGATACGCAGTATTTT. This codes for CASSTGTLSTDTQYF.

This clonotype was counted ten times or more. The chain uses TRBV28 and TRBJ2-7; D ambiguous. The ends were cut back, 7 bases at V and 6 bases at J, with 13 bases in the middle. This CDR3 is 12 amino acids long. The V gene's germline CDR1 is MDHEN and CDR2 SYDVKM. The CDR3 DNA reads TGTGCCAGCAAGGTTTCGGAGTCCGAGCAGTACTTC. Amino acid sequence: CASKVSESEQYF.

V usage is TRBV5-1 and J usage is TRBJ2-7; D remains ambiguous. The CDR3 sequence is 12 residues long. Germline CDR1 reads SGHRS; CDR2 reads YFSETQ. V was trimmed by 0 bases and J by 6 bases, leaving 7 bases between them. As DNA, the CDR3 is TGCGCCAGCAGCTTGGATGCAGGCGAGCAGTACTTC. Translated, it gives CASSLDAGEQYF. The whole variable domain, remainder taken from reference TRBV5-1 and TRBJ2-7, is KAGVTQTPRYLIKTRGQQVTLSCSPISGHRSVSWYQQTPGQGLQFLFEYFSETQRNKGNFPGRFSGRQFSNSRSEMNVSTLELGDSALYLCASSLDAGEQYFGPGTRLTVT.

This clonotype occurred a few times. V is TRBV7-9 and J is TRBJ2-5; 11 bases are shared with TRBD2. Germline loops: CDR1 SEHNR, CDR2 FQNEAQ (reference sequence). The CDR3 covers 15 residues. Unmatched junction bases numbered 6, after V lost 5 bases and J lost 4 bases. In DNA form, the CDR3 reads TGTGCCAGCAGCCAGAACGGACTAGCGGGAGAGACCCAGTACTTC. It yields the protein CASSQNGLAGETQYF.

This clonotype was seen many times. This chain links TRBV4-1 with TRBJ2-3, with D maybe TRBD1 (5 bases). V lost 0 bases and J lost 0, with 16 bases in between. Per germline, CDR1 MGHRA and CDR2 YSYEKL. The CDR3 sequence is 18 residues long. CDR3 region: CASSQEEARTYSTDTQYF. CDR3 bases: TGCGCCAGCAGCCAAGAAGAGGCTAGGACATACAGCACAGATACGCAGTATTTT.

This clonotype has at least ten counts. V gene TRBV28 combines with J gene TRBJ2-1, with a tentative D call TRBD2 (6 bases). The V gene lost 4 bases and the J gene lost 4 bases, with 14 bases spanning the gap. CDR1 is MDHEN and CDR2 is SYDVKM in the germline V gene. This CDR3 has 15 amino acids. Here the CDR3 DNA reads TGTGCCAGCAGTTCAGATCGGGAGTGGTACAATGAGCAGTTCTTC. It yields the protein CASSSDREWYNEQFF.

This clonotype showed up many times. The chain combines TRBV4-2 with TRBJ2-7; TRBD1 matches 7 bases. This CDR3 is built from 15 residues. Germline assignment: CDR1 LGHNA and CDR2 YNFKEQ. With V trimmed by 6 bases and J by 2 bases, 10 bases remained unmatched. The CDR3 region is CASSPSLQGAYEQYF. For the CDR3, the DNA is TGTGCCAGCAGTCCCTCCCTCCAGGGGGCCTACGAGCAGTACTTC.

In its sample, this clonotype was seen a few times. The chain couples TRBV7-2 to TRBJ1-2, with D possibly matching TRBD1 (5 bases). In germline, CDR1 is SGHTA, CDR2 FQGNSA. The CDR3 runs 14 residues. With 5 bases removed from V and 5 bases from J, the gap between germline ends came to 15 bases. This CDR3 reads CASSTRQTDYGYTF. CDR3 bases: TGTGCCAGCAGCACGAGACAGACCGATTATGGCTACACCTTC.

This clonotype was seen many times. The genes are TRBV15 and TRBJ1-1; no firm D call. CDR1 and CDR2 (germline): LNHNV, YYDKDF (reference sequence). This CDR3 spans 18 amino acids. The ends were cut back, 1 base at V and 3 bases at J, with 21 bases in the middle. CDR3 bases: TGTGCCACCAGCAGAGCTTTGCTTTTGGTAGGGCCGGACACTGAAGCTTTCTTT. It encodes CATSRALLLVGPDTEAFF.

This clonotype was detected many times. The V and J genes are TRBV29-1 and TRBJ2-2; D is possibly TRBD2 (5 bases). This CDR3 comprises 13 residues. The V gene lost 8 bases and the J gene lost 6 bases, with 16 bases spanning the gap. Germline CDR1 is SQVTM and CDR2 is ANQGSEA. This CDR3 is CSPSSLASGELFF. The CDR3 DNA follows: TGCAGCCCTTCCTCGTTAGCGTCCGGGGAGCTGTTTTTT.

Notes on this clonotype: This may stem from a read error, because a much larger clone lies one nucleotide away. This rearrangement joins TRBV20-1 to TRBJ2-1; D gene unclear. Judging by the DNA end, TRBJ2-4 fits better; the J call may be wrong. Per germline, CDR1 DFQATT and CDR2 SNEGSKA (reference sequence). The CDR3 has 10 amino acids. CDR3 DNA: TGCAGTGCGGCGAGGAACATTCAGTACTTC. Translated, it gives CSAARNIQYF.

A remark on this clonotype: A much larger clone sits a single nucleotide away, making a read error possible. The V and J genes are TRBV29-1 and TRBJ2-5; no firm D call. The CDR3 runs to 10 residues. CDR1 SQVTM and CDR2 ANQGSEA come from the germline V gene. The V end lost 2 bases, the J end lost 5 bases, and 3 bases lay between the germline ends. CDR3 protein: CSVELETQYF. CDR3 in DNA: TGCAGCGTTGAATTGGAGACCCAGTACTTC. Looking up the rest from reference TRBV29-1 and TRBJ2-5 gives the full variable domain: SAVISQKPSRDICQRGTSLTIQCQVDSQVTMMFWYRQQPGQSLTLIATANQGSEATYESGFVIDKFPISRPNLTFSTLTVSNMSPEDSSIYLCSVELETQYFGPGTRLLVL.

In this sample, this clonotype turned up many times. The CDR3 is CASSPPSGGLRDTQYF. CDR3 nucleotide sequence: TGTGCCAGCAGTCCACCCTCCGGGGGGCTCCGAGATACGCAGTATTTT. This chain connects TRBV12-3 or TRBV12-4 to TRBJ2-3, with D perhaps TRBD2 (7 bases). Trimming took 5 bases from V and 5 from J, leaving 20 bases between them. The CDR3 is 16 amino acids.

This clonotype was seen many times. The chain employs TRBV7-8 and TRBJ2-5; 7 bases map to TRBD2. The CDR3 has 15 amino acids. The V gene's germline CDR1 is SGHVS and CDR2 FQNEAQ. Unmatched junction bases numbered 8, after V lost 6 bases and J lost 1 base. The CDR3 here is CASRLRRLAQETQYF. CDR3 sequence (DNA): TGTGCCAGCAGGCTCCGGCGACTAGCCCAAGAGACCCAGTACTTC.